The 5 T cell receptor beta chains below were found in one sample sequenced in a study of shared clonotypes between healthy human individuals. The data were produced by immunoSEQ multiplex PCR, yet TCRdb's version contains in-frame clones alone and is incomplete. The profile covers almost 700,000 clones, with around 92% appearing a single time and approximately 22% taken by the ten largest. CD8 cells regarded as naive lacked CD45RO, were positively chosen for CCR7, and omitted terminally differentiated effector memory CD45RA+ cells. The sequencing sample was made of naive CD8+ T cells sorted from blood. Source of these receptors: a man aged 25 to 45 in good health.

The V gene is TRBV11-2, the J gene TRBJ2-7, with D maybe TRBD1 (6 bases). The CDR3 runs 13 residues. Germline V gene lookup returns CDR1 SGHAT and CDR2 FQNNGV. The ends were cut back, 5 bases at V and 0 bases at J, with 8 bases in the middle. The CDR3 sequence is CASSPGASYEQYF. CDR3 sequence (DNA): TGTGCCAGCAGCCCAGGGGCCTCCTACGAGCAGTACTTC.

The J gene is TRBJ2-5, the V gene TRBV6-1, with TRBD2 identical over 7 bases. This CDR3 contains 15 residues. Germline V gene lookup returns CDR1 MNHNS and CDR2 SASEGT. Trimming took 7 bases from V and 4 from J; bases not matched to a gene: 12. CDR3 in amino acids: CASMKLSGRVETQYF. CDR3 DNA sequence: TGTGCCAGCATGAAATTAAGTGGGAGGGTAGAGACCCAGTACTTC.

With respect to this clone: Other DNA sequences in the sample encode the same CDR3. This chain uses TRBV6-6 with TRBJ2-1; 14 nucleotides line up with TRBD2. The CDR3 covers 15 residues. With V trimmed by 5 bases and J by 7 bases, 4 bases remained unmatched. Germline loops: CDR1 MNHNY, CDR2 SVGAGI (reference sequence). This chain's CDR3 is CASSGGLAGGNEQFF. CDR3 nucleotide sequence: TGTGCCAGCAGTGGCGGACTAGCGGGAGGAAATGAGCAGTTCTTC.

The chain couples TRBV2 to TRBJ1-4; D unresolved. CDR3 length equals 14 residues. The V gene's germline CDR1 is SNHLY and CDR2 FYNNEI. V was trimmed by 2 bases and J by 8 bases, leaving 12 bases between them. The CDR3 coding sequence is TGTGCCAGCAGTGAAAGTTCAGTGCTCGAAAAACTGTTTTTT. It encodes CASSESSVLEKLFF.

The J gene is TRBJ2-4, the V gene TRBV10-2; perhaps D is TRBD1 or TRBD2 (5 bases each). V was clipped by 3 bases and J by 6 bases, with 15 bases between them. Germline-derived CDR1 and CDR2 are WSHSY and SAAADI. The CDR3 extends over 15 amino acids. DNA for the CDR3: TGCGCCAGCAGTGACCCTGGGACCCAAGGAAACATTCAGTACTTC. Its translation: CASSDPGTQGNIQYF.